The 32 T cell receptor beta chains below come from one sample, sequenced in a study of shared clonotypes between healthy human individuals. Generated by immunoSEQ multiplex PCR, the TCRdb table keeps only in-frame clones and is missing some. The sample contains about 100,000 clones, approximately 70% of which appear only once. The specimen was memory CD8+ T cells sorted from blood. Subset indicated: CD45RO+ cells pooled with CCR7-negative TemRA cells. These TCRs come from a woman aged 30 to 39 in good health.

CDR3 amino acids: CASRRDRGTSEQYF. The CDR3 nucleotides read TGTGCCAGTAGGAGGGACAGGGGTACAAGCGAGCAGTACTTC. This chain uses TRBV19 with TRBJ2-7, with 10 bases aligning to TRBD1. The CDR3 sequence is 14 residues long. Germline-derived CDR1 and CDR2 are LNHDA and SQIVND (reference sequence). J was trimmed by 6 bases and V by 6 bases; bases with no gene match: 8.

The table lists this clone with many counts. The chain uses TRBV7-9 and TRBJ2-7, with 7 bases aligning to TRBD1. CDR1 is SEHNR and CDR2 is FQNEAQ in the germline V gene (reference sequence). CDR3 length: 13 amino acids. The junction had 5 bases not matched to a gene; V was cut back by 6 bases and J by 3 bases. The CDR3 nucleotides are TGTGCCAGCAGAAGGGACAGCGACTACGAGCAGTACTTC. Protein sequence: CASRRDSDYEQYF.

V is TRBV7-3 and J is TRBJ2-2; D not resolved. V lost 5 bases, J lost 5 bases, and 21 bases lay in between. The CDR3 is 17 amino acids. Germline V gives CDR1 SGHTA, CDR2 FQGTGA. CDR3 sequence (DNA): TGTGCCAGCAGCCCGCACCGACGCAGTAGGAAGACCGGGGAGCTGTTTTTT. This translates into CASSPHRRSRKTGELFF.

This clone was detected only a few times. The chain uses TRBV14 and TRBJ2-7, with D possibly being TRBD1 (6 bases). The germline V gene encodes CDR1 SGHDN and CDR2 FVKESK. The V end lost 2 bases, the J end lost 4 bases, and 15 bases lay between the germline ends. The CDR3 sequence is 15 residues long. The CDR3 nucleotides are TGTGCCAGCAGCCAAAAAGGGGGTCTGGTATACGAGCAGTACTTC. It yields the protein CASSQKGGLVYEQYF.

A few counts support this clone. This chain joins TRBV5-6 and TRBJ1-4; D is uncertain. The germline gives CDR1 SGHDT, CDR2 YYEEEE. V lost 0 bases and J lost 4, with 10 bases in between. The CDR3 covers 15 residues. CDR3 bases: TGTGCCAGCAGCTTGGCCAGGCGGTTTAATGAAAAACTGTTTTTT. Its translation is CASSLARRFNEKLFF.

This rearrangement joins TRBV7-3 to TRBJ1-2; TRBD1 might be the D (6 bases). V was shortened by 3 bases and J by 4 bases, with 9 bases between the two germline ends. The CDR3 has 13 residues. Germline CDR1 and CDR2: SGHTA and FQGTGA. This chain's CDR3 is CASSFQGSYGYTF. The CDR3 nucleotides are TGTGCCAGCAGCTTCCAGGGGTCCTATGGCTACACCTTC. Together with reference TRBV7-3 and TRBJ1-2, the CDR3 gives the full variable domain: GAGVSQTPSNKVTEKGKYVELRCDPISGHTALYWYRQSLGQGPEFLIYFQGTGAADDSGLPNDRFFAVRPEGSVSTLKIQRTERGDSAVYLCASSFQGSYGYTFGSGTRLTVV.

The genes are TRBV10-3 and TRBJ2-5; 10 bases align to TRBD1. The ends lost 5 bases at V and 2 bases at J; junction bases unmatched: 2. The CDR3 runs 14 residues. Germline values: CDR1 ENHRY, CDR2 SYGVKD. CDR3 protein: CAISPGQGQETQYF. CDR3 DNA sequence: TGTGCCATCAGTCCGGGACAGGGGCAAGAGACCCAGTACTTC.

The chain links TRBV6-4 to TRBJ1-5; tentative D call: TRBD1 (5 bases). Germline loops: CDR1 MRHNA, CDR2 SNTAGT. V lost 4 bases to trimming and J lost 2 bases, with 9 bases between them. This CDR3 comprises 14 residues. CDR3 sequence reads: CASSVGDGNQPQHF. The CDR3, as DNA: TGTGCCAGCAGTGTTGGGGACGGCAATCAGCCCCAGCATTTT.

This clone came up a few times. The CDR3 protein is CASSRQGTRRNSYEQYF. The DNA of the CDR3 is TGCGCCAGCAGCCGACAGGGTACAAGGCGTAACTCGTACGAGCAGTACTTC. The rearrangement uses TRBV5-1 and TRBJ2-7, with 7 bases fitting TRBD1. CDR3 size: 17 residues. V dropped 4 bases and J dropped 4; count of bases not matched to a gene: 17. CDR1 is SGHRS, CDR2 YFSETQ, per germline.

The V gene is TRBV6-1, the J gene TRBJ1-5; D call uncertain. Trimming stripped 4 bases from V and 0 bases from J, with 13 bases between. CDR1 MNHNS and CDR2 SASEGT come from the germline V gene. This CDR3 comprises 16 residues. The CDR3 here is CASSVWLEYSNQPQHF. DNA for the CDR3: TGTGCCAGCAGTGTGTGGCTGGAGTATAGCAATCAGCCCCAGCATTTT.

This clone was counted at least ten times. The same CDR3 is also encoded by other DNA sequences in this sample. The CDR3 loop is CASSDSYEQYF. The CDR3, as DNA: TGTGCCAGCAGTGACTCCTACGAGCAGTACTTC. V is TRBV25-1 and J is TRBJ2-7; D unclear. The CDR3 length is 11 residues. The ends were cut back, 3 bases at V and 0 bases at J, with 0 bases in the middle. Germline CDR1 reads MGHDK; CDR2 reads SYGVNS.

This clone is a singleton in its sample. V and J are TRBV11-2 and TRBJ2-1; weak D call: TRBD2 (6 bases). Germline V lookup: CDR1 SGHAT, CDR2 FQNNGV. V lost 1 base to trimming and J lost 1 base, with 11 bases between them. The CDR3 is 16 residues long. The DNA of the CDR3 is TGTGCCAGCAGCTTAGGGACTACCCAATCCTACAATGAGCAGTTCTTC. As protein: CASSLGTTQSYNEQFF.

This clone was observed a handful of times. Within the sample, other DNA sequences also encode this same CDR3. The V and J genes are TRBV5-4 and TRBJ2-7; 8 nucleotides line up with TRBD2. Germline V lookup: CDR1 SGHNT, CDR2 YYREEE (reference sequence). The CDR3 covers 14 residues. V lost 1 base and J lost 0; bases outside the gene matches: 0. The DNA of the CDR3 is TGTGCCAGCAGCTTGAGCGGGAGCTCCTACGAGCAGTACTTC. This codes for CASSLSGSSYEQYF.

The V call is TRBV7-9, the J call TRBJ2-7, with D possibly being TRBD1 (5 bases). Per the germline V gene, CDR1 is SEHNR and CDR2 is FQNEAQ (reference sequence). Trimming took 1 base from V and 3 from J, leaving 10 bases between them. CDR3 size: 14 residues. The CDR3 DNA sequence: TGTGCCAGCAGCTTAGGAGGTAGGGGCTACGAGCAGTACTTC. Translated: CASSLGGRGYEQYF.

This chain joins TRBV6-1 and TRBJ1-3, with D perhaps matching TRBD1 (5 bases). The V gene lost 2 bases and the J gene lost 0 bases, with 8 bases spanning the gap. This CDR3 has 15 amino acids. CDR1 and CDR2 (germline): MNHNS, SASEGT. CDR3 DNA: TGTGCCAGCAGTGAAAGACAGCACTCTGGAAACACCATATATTTT. This encodes CASSERQHSGNTIYF.

The chain carries TRBV28 and TRBJ1-5; D remains ambiguous. This CDR3 spans 14 amino acids. In germline, CDR1 is MDHEN, CDR2 SYDVKM. V lost 6 bases and J 0 bases, leaving 9 bases between the germline ends. CDR3 sequence: CASSEINSNQPQHF. DNA of the CDR3: TGTGCCAGCAGCGAGATTAATAGCAATCAGCCCCAGCATTTT.

The chain joins TRBV27 to TRBJ2-7, with a possible D match to TRBD2 (5 bases). The CDR3 has 13 residues. Trimming left V 6 bases short and J 0 bases short, with 9 bases between. Germline lookup yields CDR1 MNHEY and CDR2 SMNVEV (reference sequence). The chain's CDR3 is CASRIGLSYEQYF. The CDR3 DNA is TGTGCCAGCAGGATAGGACTCTCCTACGAGCAGTACTTC.

This clone was counted only a few times. This rearrangement joins TRBV28 to TRBJ2-7, with a tentative D call TRBD2 (7 bases). Germline V CDR1 and CDR2: MDHEN, SYDVKM. The CDR3 runs to 13 residues. The V end lost 7 bases, the J end lost 3 bases, and 13 bases lay between the germline ends. CDR3 sequence (DNA): TGTGCCAGCACCCCGAGGGGGGGCTACGAGCAGTACTTC. Protein product: CASTPRGGYEQYF.

The V call is TRBV13, the J call TRBJ2-7, with TRBD1 identical over 7 bases. CDR1 and CDR2 (germline): PRHDT, FYEKMQ (reference sequence). Trimming took 3 bases from V and 6 from J; bases not matched to a gene: 8. This CDR3 contains 14 residues. DNA for the CDR3: TGTGCCAGCAGCTTTAGGGGACAGCGTTTCGAGCAGTACTTC. Amino acids: CASSFRGQRFEQYF.

This clone was observed a handful of times. This chain joins TRBV7-2 and TRBJ1-1; D not resolved. The CDR3 runs to 12 residues. Germline loops: CDR1 SGHTA, CDR2 FQGNSA. V was shortened by 2 bases and J by 10 bases, with 11 bases between the two germline ends. CDR3 nucleotides: TGTGCCAGCAGCTTAATTCCCGGCATAGCTTTCTTT. Encoded protein: CASSLIPGIAFF.

This chain uses TRBV27 with TRBJ2-7; TRBD1 matches 10 bases. Germline V gene sequence: CDR1 MNHEY, CDR2 SMNVEV (reference sequence). The V and J ends lost 6 bases and 2 bases, in that order; junction bases with no gene match: 13. The CDR3 covers 17 residues. The CDR3: CASRGQGQTGGPYEQYF. In nucleotides, the CDR3 is TGTGCCAGCAGGGGACAGGGGCAGACGGGAGGGCCCTACGAGCAGTACTTC.

This sequence joins TRBV11-2 and TRBJ1-4, with TRBD1 matching 9 bases. V dropped 1 base and J dropped 8; count of bases not matched to a gene: 8. The germline V gene encodes CDR1 SGHAT and CDR2 FQNNGV. The CDR3 is 16 residues long. The CDR3 DNA sequence: TGTGCCAGCAGCTTAGGAAGAGGGACAGGGCCAGAAAAACTGTTTTTT. Translating it yields CASSLGRGTGPEKLFF.

Points on this clone: This may arise from a read error, as a much more abundant clone is one base away. The rearrangement uses TRBV5-5 and TRBJ2-7; 7 bases agree with TRBD1. V was clipped by 2 bases and J by 2 bases; unmatched bases: 1. The germline gives CDR1 SGHKS, CDR2 YYEKEE (reference sequence). The CDR3 has 13 amino acids. CDR3 sequence reads: CASSFQGAYEQYF. CDR3 coding DNA: TGTGCCAGCAGCTTCCAGGGGGCCTACGAGCAGTACTTC.

The chain combines TRBV7-7 with TRBJ2-5; D ambiguous. This CDR3 spans 16 amino acids. Germline V lookup: CDR1 SSHAT, CDR2 FNYEAQ (reference sequence). The V and J ends lost 1 base and 5 bases respectively, with 17 bases between them. The CDR3 sequence is CASSLGLGLLRETQYF. The CDR3 bases are TGTGCCAGCAGCTTAGGTCTCGGGCTTCTGAGGGAGACCCAGTACTTC. Full variable domain (missing parts from reference TRBV7-7 and TRBJ2-5): GAGVSQSPRYKVTKRGQDVTLRCDPISSHATLYWYQQALGQGPEFLTYFNYEAQPDKSGLPSDRFSAERPEGSISTLTIQRTEQRDSAMYRCASSLGLGLLRETQYFGPGTRLLVL.

This clone came up a few times. The chain has TRBV9 and TRBJ2-7; D may be TRBD1 or TRBD2 (6 bases each). The germline V gene encodes CDR1 SGDLS and CDR2 YYNGEE. The CDR3 loop spans 13 amino acids. V was shortened by 2 bases and J by 2 bases, with 8 bases between the two germline ends. The CDR3 DNA reads TGTGCCAGCAGCGTCGGGGGCCCCTACGAGCAGTACTTC. It specifies CASSVGGPYEQYF.

The chain employs TRBV5-1 and TRBJ2-7; D remains ambiguous. V gave up 3 bases and J gave up 3 bases, with 4 bases separating them. Germline V gives CDR1 SGHRS, CDR2 YFSETQ. CDR3 length: 11 residues. The CDR3 reads CASSSYYEQYF. CDR3 coding DNA: TGCGCCAGCAGCTCTTACTACGAGCAGTACTTC.

V gene TRBV6-5 combines with J gene TRBJ1-1, with a weak D call TRBD1 (5 bases). The V gene's germline CDR1 is MNHEY and CDR2 SVGAGI. Deletions cut 2 bases from V and 7 bases from J, with 11 bases between. This CDR3 comprises 13 residues. CDR3 amino acids: CASSYQGRGEAFF. The CDR3 nucleotides are TGTGCCAGCAGTTACCAAGGAAGGGGTGAAGCTTTCTTT.

The chain is built from TRBV5-1 and TRBJ2-7; a weak D match, TRBD2 (6 bases). Deletions cut 3 bases from V and 1 base from J, with 8 bases between. This CDR3 contains 13 residues. Germline assignment: CDR1 SGHRS and CDR2 YFSETQ. The CDR3 region is CASSWGLSYEQYF. CDR3 DNA sequence: TGCGCCAGCAGCTGGGGACTTTCCTACGAGCAGTACTTC. The variable domain in full, with the rest retrieved from reference TRBV5-1 and TRBJ2-7, is KAGVTQTPRYLIKTRGQQVTLSCSPISGHRSVSWYQQTPGQGLQFLFEYFSETQRNKGNFPGRFSGRQFSNSRSEMNVSTLELGDSALYLCASSWGLSYEQYFGPGTRLTVT.

This chain uses TRBV7-9 with TRBJ2-7; 11 bases fit TRBD1. Germline assignment: CDR1 SEHNR and CDR2 FQNEAQ (reference sequence). J lost 5 bases, V lost 5 bases, and 14 bases had no gene match. The CDR3 consists of 17 residues. CDR3 residues: CASSPRTGGEFLDEQYF. CDR3 nucleotide sequence: TGTGCCAGCAGCCCCAGGACAGGGGGCGAATTCTTGGACGAGCAGTACTTC.

The rearrangement joins TRBV30 to TRBJ1-3; D gene unclear. The CDR3 contains 13 residues. Trimming removed 7 bases at V and 4 bases at J, with 14 bases between. Germline assignment: CDR1 GTSNPN and CDR2 SVGIG (reference sequence). The CDR3 spells CASRPPGGNTIYF. In DNA, the CDR3 is TGTGCCTCCCGCCCTCCGGGAGGAAACACCATATATTTT.

This clone has ten or more counts. The V gene is TRBV11-3, the J gene TRBJ2-1, with unresolved D. CDR3 length: 12 residues. Per the germline V gene, CDR1 is SGHNT and CDR2 is YENEEA. V lost 2 bases and J 6 bases, leaving 5 bases between the germline ends. CDR3 DNA sequence: TGTGCCAGCAGCTTAATCGGCAATGAGCAGTTCTTC. It codes for CASSLIGNEQFF.

The V and J genes are TRBV5-5 and TRBJ1-1; no reliable D call. Looked up from germline, CDR1 is SGHKS and CDR2 is YYEKEE (reference sequence). V shed 2 bases and J shed 3 bases, with 2 bases lying between them. The CDR3 has 11 residues. The CDR3 nucleotides read TGTGCCAGCAGCTTATACACTGAAGCTTTCTTT. Translation: CASSLYTEAFF.